These 10 T cell receptor beta chains originate from one sample sequenced in a study of blood T cell repertoires in COVID-19. Sequenced by immunoSEQ multiplex PCR; TCRdb stores in-frame clones only, minus some. The sample has approximately 250,000 clones; 75% to 85% are singletons. The sequenced sample consisted of peripheral blood. The receptor set was obtained from a woman aged 45-65 years with acute or convalescent COVID-19.

J is TRBJ1-5 and V is TRBV4-1, with D unclear. The CDR3 spans 13 residues. Between the trimmed V and J ends, which lost 4 bases and 9 bases, there was a span of 13 bases. From germline, CDR1 is MGHRA and CDR2 YSYEKL. CDR3 nucleotides: TGCGCCAGCAGCCCCGTGCCGGAGAGGCCCCAGCATTTT. Amino acids: CASSPVPERPQHF.

V usage is TRBV11-2 and J usage is TRBJ1-1, with no clear D. The CDR3 sequence is 14 residues long. The V gene's germline CDR1 is SGHAT and CDR2 FQNNGV. The V end was cut by 5 bases, the J end by 0 bases, with 10 bases between. CDR3 sequence: CASSPSRLNTEAFF. CDR3 DNA: TGTGCCAGCAGCCCTAGCCGGCTGAACACTGAAGCTTTCTTT.

CDR3 loop: CASSQEPGTSVVGRHNEQFF. In DNA form, the CDR3 reads TGTGCCAGCAGCCAAGAACCCGGGACTAGCGTAGTCGGAAGGCACAATGAGCAGTTCTTC. V gene TRBV4-2 combines with J gene TRBJ2-1, with 10 bases matching TRBD2. This CDR3 region has 20 residues. The J segment lost 5 bases and the V segment lost 0 bases, leaving 16 bases of the junction unmatched. The germline V gene has CDR1 LGHNA and CDR2 YNFKEQ.

The V gene is TRBV5-1, the J gene TRBJ1-2; 7 bases map to TRBD1. The CDR3 extends over 13 amino acids. CDR1 is SGHRS and CDR2 is YFSETQ in the germline V gene. V shed 4 bases, J shed 5 bases, and the junction held 5 bases outside the gene matches. The CDR3: CASSPGQAYGYTF. The CDR3 nucleotides read TGCGCCAGCAGCCCCGGACAGGCATATGGCTACACCTTC.

This chain links TRBV7-2 with TRBJ2-1; 11 bases match TRBD2. The germline V gene encodes CDR1 SGHTA and CDR2 FQGNSA. The V gene end was trimmed by 6 bases and the J gene end by 3 bases; junction bases not matched to a gene: 10. This CDR3 has 17 amino acids. As DNA, the CDR3 is TGTGCCAGCAGACCAACTAGCGGGGGCAATCTCTACAATGAGCAGTTCTTC. Translated, it gives CASRPTSGGNLYNEQFF.

The rearrangement links TRBV7-9 to TRBJ2-6; perhaps TRBD1 as D (6 bases). V was pared by 4 bases and J by 4 bases, with 11 bases between. From germline, CDR1 is SEHNR and CDR2 FQNEAQ (reference sequence). The CDR3 is 15 residues long. This chain's CDR3 is CASSSAGTGANVLTF. CDR3 DNA: TGTGCCAGCAGCTCCGCAGGGACAGGGGCCAACGTCCTGACTTTC. The whole variable domain, remainder taken from reference TRBV7-9 and TRBJ2-6, is DTGVSQNPRHKITKRGQNVTFRCDPISEHNRLYWYRQTLGQGPEFLTYFQNEAQLEKSRLLSDRFSAERPKGSFSTLEIQRTEQGDSAMYLCASSSAGTGANVLTFGAGSRLTVL.

This clone is a singleton in its sample. The chain links TRBV28 to TRBJ2-7; 8 bases map to TRBD1. CDR3 length equals 13 residues. Germline trimming cut 6 bases from V and 3 bases from J; bases unmatched to any gene: 4. CDR1 is MDHEN, CDR2 SYDVKM, per germline. As DNA, the CDR3 is TGTGCCAGCAGCACAGGACAGGGCTACGAGCAGTACTTC. Translation gives CASSTGQGYEQYF.

The V and J genes are TRBV7-2 and TRBJ2-3; D remains unclear. This CDR3 region has 14 residues. Germline V CDR1 and CDR2: SGHTA, FQGNSA. Trimming took 4 bases from V and 3 from J, leaving 11 bases between them. CDR3 DNA: TGTGCCAGCAGCTCAGAGAGACAAACAGATACGCAGTATTTT. It specifies CASSSERQTDTQYF.

In regard to this clone: A junction end diverges from the germline sequence, so it may reflect a read error. The V and J genes are TRBV7-7 and TRBJ2-5; no definite D call. CDR3 length: 14 amino acids. In germline, CDR1 is SSHAT, CDR2 FNYEAQ (reference sequence). CDR3 sequence (DNA): TGTGCTAGCAGCTTGTTCCCTTACCAAGAGACCCAGTACTTC. This gives the protein CASSLFPYQETQYF. The full variable domain, completed using reference TRBV7-7 and TRBJ2-5, is GAGVSQSPRYKVTKRGQDVTLRCDPISSHATLYWYQQALGQGPEFLTYFNYEAQPDKSGLPSDRFSAERPEGSISTLTIQRTEQRDSAMYRCASSLFPYQETQYFGPGTRLLVL.

Note on this clone: Additional DNA sequences in this sample encode the identical CDR3. V and J are TRBV5-1 and TRBJ2-2, with 11 bases matching TRBD2. CDR3 length: 15 amino acids. V shed 2 bases, J shed 3 bases, and the junction held 0 bases outside the gene matches. Germline values: CDR1 SGHRS, CDR2 YFSETQ. The CDR3: CASSLLAGDTGELFF. The CDR3 DNA sequence: TGCGCCAGCAGCTTACTAGCGGGGGACACCGGGGAGCTGTTTTTT.